These 8 T cell receptor beta chains originate from one sample sequenced in a study of T-cell memory formation after mild COVID-19. Using its own MiXCR run on the 5' RACE reads, TCRdb lists one record per CDR3 protein. This sample has 300,000 or so distinct CDR3 sequences, with less than 20% found just once. The specimen was PBMCs or a T cell subset sorted from them (not recorded which). The receptor source for this set is a man aged 18 to 29 who had mild COVID-19 (a few samples of this study predate the infection). Cell type and time point are not known.

There are a few counts of this clonotype. The chain links TRBV7-9 to TRBJ1-4; D is ambiguous. Germline CDR1 and CDR2: SEHNR and FQNEAQ (reference sequence). The CDR3 loop spans 15 amino acids. V lost 8 bases, J lost 8 bases, and 21 bases lay in between. CDR3 nucleotide sequence: TGTGCCAGCTCGTTACTGGACCCTCGAGGGGAAAAACTGTTTTTT. It specifies CASSLLDPRGEKLFF.

At least ten counts were recorded for this clonotype. V gene TRBV5-1 combines with J gene TRBJ2-3; TRBD2 might be the D (7 bases). There are 14 residues in the CDR3. The V end was cut by 0 bases, the J end by 5 bases, with 10 bases between. CDR1 is SGHRS, CDR2 YFSETQ, per germline. The CDR3 region is CASSLAGGLDTQYF. DNA of the CDR3: TGCGCCAGCAGCTTGGCCGGGGGGCTAGATACGCAGTATTTT. Full variable domain (outside the CDR3, taken from reference TRBV5-1 and TRBJ2-3): KAGVTQTPRYLIKTRGQQVTLSCSPISGHRSVSWYQQTPGQGLQFLFEYFSETQRNKGNFPGRFSGRQFSNSRSEMNVSTLELGDSALYLCASSLAGGLDTQYFGPGTRLTVL.

This clonotype was counted a few times. The V gene is TRBV7-9, the J gene TRBJ2-3; the D gene is possibly TRBD2 (7 bases). The germline V gene encodes CDR1 SEHNR and CDR2 FQNEAQ (reference sequence). This CDR3 is 15 amino acids long. The V gene lost 5 bases and the J gene lost 2 bases, with 14 bases spanning the gap. The chain's CDR3 is CASSLLGGATDTQYF. The CDR3 DNA is TGTGCCAGCAGCCTTTTAGGGGGGGCCACAGATACGCAGTATTTT. Using reference TRBV7-9 and TRBJ2-3 for the parts outside the CDR3, the full variable domain is DTGVSQNPRHKITKRGQNVTFRCDPISEHNRLYWYRQTLGQGPEFLTYFQNEAQLEKSRLLSDRFSAERPKGSFSTLEIQRTEQGDSAMYLCASSLLGGATDTQYFGPGTRLTVL.

This clonotype was seen a few times. This chain joins TRBV5-6 and TRBJ2-5, with 10 bases lining up with TRBD2. CDR3 length: 15 amino acids. Germline V gene data show CDR1 as SGHDT and CDR2 as YYEEEE. J gave up 1 base and V 4 bases, and 4 bases lay outside the gene matches. CDR3 region: CASSLRTSGQETQYF. The CDR3 coding sequence is TGTGCCAGCAGCCTACGGACTAGCGGCCAAGAGACCCAGTACTTC.

The J gene is TRBJ2-1, the V gene TRBV7-2, with D perhaps matching TRBD2 (6 bases). Trimming took off 4 bases at V and 5 bases at J, with 18 bases between the two ends. Germline V lookup: CDR1 SGHTA, CDR2 FQGNSA. CDR3 size: 16 residues. This CDR3 is CASSYLSRELHNEQFF. CDR3 DNA: TGTGCCAGCAGCTACCTTTCGCGGGAACTCCACAATGAGCAGTTCTTC.

This clonotype was recorded a few times. The V and J genes are TRBV5-1 and TRBJ2-3, with D possibly being TRBD2 (6 bases). Germline values: CDR1 SGHRS, CDR2 YFSETQ. V lost 4 bases to trimming and J lost 4 bases, with 13 bases between them. The CDR3 length is 14 residues. As DNA, the CDR3 is TGCGCCAGCAGCCCCGGAGGGGACCCAGATACGCAGTATTTT. This sequence encodes CASSPGGDPDTQYF.

Many counts were recorded for this clonotype. V usage is TRBV5-1 and J usage is TRBJ1-2; D call uncertain. This CDR3 comprises 13 residues. V was trimmed by 0 bases and J by 4 bases, leaving 7 bases between them. Per germline, CDR1 SGHRS and CDR2 YFSETQ. CDR3 sequence: CASSLDGPYGYTF. In nucleotides, the CDR3 is TGCGCCAGCAGCTTGGACGGCCCCTATGGCTACACCTTC.

Of note for this clonotype: A much larger clone sits a single nucleotide away, making a read error possible. The chain combines TRBV4-3 with TRBJ2-3, with TRBD2 identical over 10 bases. The germline CDR1 and CDR2 sequences are LGHNA and YSLEER. The CDR3 has 16 amino acids. CDR3 nucleotide sequence: TGCGACAGCAGCCAAGTCAGCGGGGGGGCCTCAGATACGCAGTATTTT. Translating gives CDSSQVSGGASDTQYF.